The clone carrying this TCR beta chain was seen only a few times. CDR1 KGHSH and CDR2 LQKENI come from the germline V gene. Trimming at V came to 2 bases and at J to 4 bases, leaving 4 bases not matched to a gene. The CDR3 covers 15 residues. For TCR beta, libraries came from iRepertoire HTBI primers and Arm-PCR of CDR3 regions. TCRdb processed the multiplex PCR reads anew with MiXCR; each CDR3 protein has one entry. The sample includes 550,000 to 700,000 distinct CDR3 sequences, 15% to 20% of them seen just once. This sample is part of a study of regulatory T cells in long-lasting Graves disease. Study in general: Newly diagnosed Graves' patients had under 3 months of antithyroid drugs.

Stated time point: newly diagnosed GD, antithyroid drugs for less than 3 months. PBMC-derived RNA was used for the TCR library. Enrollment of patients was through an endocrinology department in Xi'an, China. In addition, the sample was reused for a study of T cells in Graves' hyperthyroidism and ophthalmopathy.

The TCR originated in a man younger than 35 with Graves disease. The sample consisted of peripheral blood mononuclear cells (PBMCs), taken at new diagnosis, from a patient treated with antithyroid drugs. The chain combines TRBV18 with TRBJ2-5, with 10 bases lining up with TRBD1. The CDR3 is CASSPGTGAGETQYF. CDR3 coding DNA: TGTGCCAGCTCACCAGGGACAGGGGCAGGAGAGACCCAGTACTTC.